This T cell receptor beta chain was sequenced in a study of CD8+CD57+ T cells in acquired aplastic anemia. The wider study: Among healthy donors, CD4+ cells averaged approximately 11 million reads.

TCR beta VDJ and CDR3 profiling used genomic DNA as template. One entry per CDR3 protein, called by TCRdb with MiXCR from the reads. The sample lists 60,000 to 75,000 distinct CDR3 sequences, 50% to 70% occurring once. The CDR3 is made up of 14 amino acids. Germline V CDR1 and CDR2: LNHDA, SQIVND (reference sequence). Trimming removed 7 bases at V and 0 bases at J, with 12 bases between. This rearrangement joins TRBV19 to TRBJ1-1; no reliable D call. Specimen: sorted CD4+, CD8+, or CD8+CD57+ T cells (not recorded which) from PBMCs. The TCR comes from a human donor in good health, serving as a control. CDR3 sequence: CASILSPMNTEAFF. CDR3 in DNA: TGTGCCAGTATTCTCAGTCCCATGAACACTGAAGCTTTCTTT. The full variable domain, completed using reference TRBV19 and TRBJ1-1, is DGGITQSPKYLFRKEGQNVTLSCEQNLNHDAMYWYRQDPGQGLRLIYYSQIVNDFQKGDIAEGYSVSREKKESFPLTVTSAQKNPTAFYLCASILSPMNTEAFFGQGTRLTVV.